This is a list of T cell receptor beta chains from one sample in a study of cytomegalovirus exposure and HLA in healthy donors. TCRdb keeps only in-frame clones here, not all; method: immunoSEQ multiplex PCR. The sample has about 190,000 clones, approximately 88% seen once. Input material: PBMCs. The receptors come from a boy aged 2-9 years in good health and CMV-seronegative. Each CDR3 is given without its conserved first and last residue. D genes are given only for firm matches.

TRBV11-2	TRBJ2-7	-	ASSREAPYEQY
TRBV9	TRBJ2-1	TRBD2	ASSVALAGVNEQF
TRBV5-3	TRBJ2-5	-	ARSLRGRAETQY
TRBV5-1	TRBJ1-1	-	ASSLGHPSPIMNTEAF
TRBV10-3	TRBJ2-2	TRBD1	AVSRQGDSNTGELF
TRBV5-1	TRBJ1-2	TRBD1	ASSLGQVYGYT
TRBV2	TRBJ1-2	TRBD1	ASSAEPGQGTNYGYT
TRBV6-5	TRBJ1-1	-	ASSQGGNTEAF
TRBV25-1	TRBJ1-2	-	ASSELGEGHYGYT
TRBV5-1	TRBJ2-5	-	ASSLSLGAETQY
TRBV30	TRBJ2-5	TRBD2	ASTGTNQETQY
TRBV5-4	TRBJ1-2	TRBD1	ASSVDRGENT
TRBV5-6	TRBJ2-7	-	ASSLGLAGEQY
TRBV29-1	TRBJ2-1	-	SVNVSSYNEQF
TRBV2	TRBJ2-1	TRBD2	ASSPSGRGTYNEQF
TRBV2	TRBJ2-5	-	ASSVGILETQY
TRBV7-3	TRBJ2-1	TRBD2	ASSLASGLYNEQF
TRBV4-1	TRBJ1-6	-	ASSQATGINSPLH
TRBV27	TRBJ1-4	TRBD1	ASSSITGADGTNEKLF
TRBV7-3	TRBJ2-2	TRBD1	ASSPGTGLTGELF
TRBV4-3	TRBJ2-2	TRBD2	ASSQVLAGDLINTGELF
TRBV2	TRBJ2-5	TRBD2	ASSGGLAGAGETQY
TRBV29-1	TRBJ2-1	-	SAPGGTQWGQSSYNEQF
TRBV10-1	TRBJ2-1	TRBD2	ASSEGTSGIGEQF
TRBV5-1	TRBJ1-1	-	ASSLSVRSTEAF
TRBV21-1	TRBJ1-5	-	ASSKGRSGENQPQH
TRBV19	TRBJ1-3	-	ASSPSPTSSGNTIY
TRBV27	TRBJ1-5	-	ASSFNSNQPQH
TRBV2	TRBJ1-4	TRBD1	ASRATGANEKLF
TRBV5-1	TRBJ2-1	TRBD2	ASSLPGLANEQF
TRBV5-1	TRBJ2-2	-	ASSFRHGELF
TRBV19	TRBJ1-4	TRBD1	ASSIPGTGLNEKLF
TRBV27	TRBJ2-7	-	ASSLSLKSEQY
TRBV19	TRBJ2-3	-	ASSTPRPGTGADTQY
TRBV2	TRBJ1-2	-	ASSSATRSRGYGYT
TRBV7-8	TRBJ1-2	-	ASSLGGGGVNYGYT
TRBV20-1	TRBJ2-7	TRBD1	SAPTGDEQY
TRBV5-1	TRBJ1-1	TRBD1	ASTGGTEAF
TRBV6-6	TRBJ1-5	TRBD1	ASRRGQGSVEPQH
TRBV6-5	TRBJ1-3	-	ASSYDSLSGNTIY
TRBV15	TRBJ1-5	-	ATSRATRGNQPQH
TRBV5-4	TRBJ2-7	TRBD2	ASSQGLAGDGEQY
TRBV18	TRBJ2-1	TRBD1	ASSPGTVGPYNEQF
TRBV2	TRBJ2-2	TRBD1	ASRGDRVGPGELF
TRBV7-2	TRBJ2-3	-	ASSSQRGGGDTQY
TRBV2	TRBJ2-2	TRBD1	ASNRDSYTGELF
TRBV25-1	TRBJ2-7	TRBD1	ASSEPGQGHKVY
TRBV29-1	TRBJ1-4	-	SVRGRAHEKLF
TRBV19	TRBJ1-2	TRBD1	ASTQGGQGANYGYT
TRBV2	TRBJ2-1	-	ASSGNGGFPEQF
TRBV19	TRBJ2-5	TRBD1	ASSPADREETQY
TRBV6-1	TRBJ2-1	-	ASSGLAPYNEQF
TRBV19	TRBJ1-1	TRBD1	ASSIGTGGADTEAF
TRBV7-9	TRBJ1-1	-	ASSLLQGNTEAF
TRBV2	TRBJ2-7	-	ASRDIYEQY
TRBV18	TRBJ1-4	TRBD1	ASSLLQGDNEKLF
TRBV30	TRBJ2-3	-	AWSQQGDTQY
TRBV19	TRBJ1-1	TRBD1	ASRNRRGPGTVNTEAF
TRBV19	TRBJ1-2	-	ASSGQREGYT